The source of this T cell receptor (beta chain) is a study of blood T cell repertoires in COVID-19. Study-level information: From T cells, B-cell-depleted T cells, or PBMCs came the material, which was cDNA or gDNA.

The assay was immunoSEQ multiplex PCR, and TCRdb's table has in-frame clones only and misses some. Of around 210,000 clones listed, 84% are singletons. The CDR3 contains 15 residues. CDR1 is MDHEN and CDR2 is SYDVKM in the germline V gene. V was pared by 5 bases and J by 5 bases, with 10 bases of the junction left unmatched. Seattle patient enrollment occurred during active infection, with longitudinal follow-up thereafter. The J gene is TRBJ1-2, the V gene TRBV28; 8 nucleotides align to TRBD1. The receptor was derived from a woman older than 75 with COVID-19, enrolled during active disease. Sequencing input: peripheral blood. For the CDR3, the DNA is TGTGCCAGCAGTATCTCGGGACAGGAATATTATGGCTACACCTTC. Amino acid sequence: CASSISGQEYYGYTF.